These 16 T cell receptor beta chains were sequenced from one sample in a study of T cell responses to AZD1222 COVID-19 vaccine. Profiling relied on immunoSEQ multiplex PCR, and the TCRdb table lists in-frame clones only, not all of them. Here the sample spans about 140,000 clones, about 92% being singletons. This sample comprised peripheral blood, obtained on day 0 of AZD1222 vaccination. These receptor sequences come from an adult in good health.

This sequence joins TRBV5-1 and TRBJ2-7, with 8 positions matching TRBD2. Unmatched junction bases numbered 7, after V lost 2 bases and J lost 0 bases. The CDR3 length is 16 residues. CDR1 and CDR2 (germline): SGHRS, YFSETQ. CDR3 region: CASSLVGGRTSYEQYF. The CDR3 region has the DNA TGCGCCAGCAGCTTAGTCGGCGGGAGGACCTCCTACGAGCAGTACTTC.

The genes are TRBV2 and TRBJ2-7, with TRBD1 identical over 7 bases. Germline V lookup: CDR1 SNHLY, CDR2 FYNNEI. This CDR3 contains 14 residues. The V segment lost 8 bases and the J segment 0 bases; nucleotides outside the gene matches: 7. CDR3 sequence (DNA): TGTGCCAGCGCATCGGGACAGAGCTCCTACGAGCAGTACTTC. Its translation is CASASGQSSYEQYF.

This chain connects TRBV7-3 to TRBJ2-1; no reliable D call. Per germline, CDR1 SGHTA and CDR2 FQGTGA. The CDR3 loop spans 15 amino acids. V lost 2 bases and J 0 bases, leaving 8 bases between the germline ends. The CDR3 DNA is TGTGCCAGCAGCTTATCTAAAAGCTCCTACAATGAGCAGTTCTTC. It encodes CASSLSKSSYNEQFF. Looking up the rest from reference TRBV7-3 and TRBJ2-1 gives the full variable domain: GAGVSQTPSNKVTEKGKYVELRCDPISGHTALYWYRQSLGQGPEFLIYFQGTGAADDSGLPNDRFFAVRPEGSVSTLKIQRTERGDSAVYLCASSLSKSSYNEQFFGPGTRLTVL.

In its sample, this clone was seen once. The chain employs TRBV7-3 and TRBJ2-5; D might be TRBD1 or TRBD2, each matching 5 bases. This CDR3 is built from 17 residues. Per germline, CDR1 SGHTA and CDR2 FQGTGA. V shed 2 bases and J shed 4 bases, with 20 bases lying between them. CDR3 in DNA: TGTGCCAGCAGCTTATCGGGCTCGAGGGGCCTAGGAGAGACCCAGTACTTC. It is translated as CASSLSGSRGLGETQYF.

The V call is TRBV13, the J call TRBJ2-7; 14 nucleotides align to TRBD2. After removal of 2 bases from V and 7 bases from J, the junction contained 7 bases not matched to a gene. This CDR3 comprises 16 residues. CDR1 is PRHDT and CDR2 is FYEKMQ in the germline V gene (reference sequence). The CDR3 nucleotides are TGTGCCAGCAGCTTAAAATTCGGACTAGCGGGGGGTGAGCAGTACTTC. Its translation: CASSLKFGLAGGEQYF.

This chain links TRBV7-2 with TRBJ2-7, with 7 bases lining up with TRBD1. CDR1 and CDR2 from the germline V gene are SGHTA and FQGNSA. V shed 1 base, J shed 2 bases, and the junction held 5 bases outside the gene matches. The CDR3 has 15 amino acids. The chain's CDR3 is CASSLVVQGAYEQYF. For the CDR3, the DNA is TGTGCCAGCAGCTTAGTGGTCCAGGGGGCCTACGAGCAGTACTTC. The variable domain in full, completed from reference TRBV7-2 and TRBJ2-7, reads GAGVSQSPSNKVTEKGKDVELRCDPISGHTALYWYRQSLGQGLEFLIYFQGNSAPDKSGLPSDRFSAERTGGSVSTLTIQRTQQEDSAVYLCASSLVVQGAYEQYFGPGTRLTVT.

The chain employs TRBV6-5 and TRBJ1-5; D ambiguous. V gave up 0 bases and J gave up 4 bases, with 13 bases separating them. This CDR3 comprises 16 residues. Germline CDR1 is MNHEY and CDR2 is SVGAGI. This CDR3 reads CASSYSRPRPNQPQHF. CDR3 sequence (DNA): TGTGCCAGCAGTTACTCTCGCCCAAGGCCTAATCAGCCCCAGCATTTT.

The gene calls are TRBV29-1 and TRBJ1-2; D unresolved. The CDR3 sequence is 11 residues long. Trimming removed 4 bases at V and 8 bases at J, with 11 bases between. Germline CDR1 reads SQVTM; CDR2 reads ANQGSEA. CDR3 sequence: CSVALGKGYTF. Here the CDR3 DNA reads TGCAGCGTTGCCCTGGGGAAGGGCTACACCTTC. Combining the CDR3 with reference TRBV29-1 and TRBJ1-2 gives the whole variable domain SAVISQKPSRDICQRGTSLTIQCQVDSQVTMMFWYRQQPGQSLTLIATANQGSEATYESGFVIDKFPISRPNLTFSTLTVSNMSPEDSSIYLCSVALGKGYTFGSGTRLTVV.

This chain joins TRBV10-2 and TRBJ2-5, with D possibly TRBD2 on 5 matching bases. V gave up 10 bases and J gave up 2 bases, with 14 bases separating them. CDR3 size: 13 residues. Germline CDR1 reads WSHSY; CDR2 reads SAAADI. Here the CDR3 reads CATERGRQETQYF. The CDR3 coding sequence is TGCGCCACCGAGCGAGGGCGACAAGAGACCCAGTACTTC.

This rearrangement joins TRBV27 to TRBJ2-7; the match to TRBD2 covers 8 bases. Trimming removed 1 base from V and 6 bases from J; junction bases left unmatched: 8. Germline V gene sequence: CDR1 MNHEY, CDR2 SMNVEV (reference sequence). The CDR3 is 15 amino acids. This CDR3 reads CASSLFGTSSIEQYF. The CDR3 DNA is TGTGCCAGCAGTTTATTCGGGACTAGTTCCATCGAGCAGTACTTC.

The V call is TRBV6-5, the J call TRBJ2-3; D gene uncertain. V lost 7 bases and J lost 2, with 7 bases in between. In germline, CDR1 is MNHEY, CDR2 SVGAGI. This CDR3 has 12 residues. CDR3 sequence: CASNTNTDTQYF. CDR3 sequence (DNA): TGTGCCAGCAATACCAACACAGATACGCAGTATTTT.

The rearrangement joins TRBV7-9 to TRBJ2-2, with 10 bases fitting TRBD2. The CDR3 length is 14 residues. CDR1 is SEHNR, CDR2 FQNEAQ, per germline (reference sequence). V shed 3 bases, J shed 7 bases, and the junction held 2 bases outside the gene matches. The CDR3 bases are TGTGCCAGCAGCTTCCGACTAGCGGGCGGGGAGCTGTTTTTT. Translated: CASSFRLAGGELFF.

The V gene is TRBV19, the J gene TRBJ2-1, with TRBD2 identical over 8 bases. Germline trimming cut 7 bases from V and 3 bases from J; bases unmatched to any gene: 5. Germline V gives CDR1 LNHDA, CDR2 SQIVND (reference sequence). CDR3 length: 14 residues. CDR3 protein: CASKGTSDYNEQFF. In nucleotides, the CDR3 is TGTGCCAGTAAAGGGACTAGTGACTACAATGAGCAGTTCTTC.

The V gene is TRBV1, the J gene TRBJ2-1; TRBD2, the table's D call, lacks a check against the DNA. TRBV1 counts as a pseudogene. The CDR3 spans 15 residues. CDR3 nucleotide sequence: TGCACCAGCAGCCCTCCGGGACTAGCGGTTCGCGAGCAGTTCTTC. Amino acids: CTSSPPGLAVREQFF.

This clone was seen a single time. This rearrangement joins TRBV7-9 to TRBJ1-3, with 7 bases matching TRBD1. The CDR3 is 15 residues long. Per the germline V gene, CDR1 is SEHNR and CDR2 is FQNEAQ (reference sequence). Trimming took 6 bases from V and 4 from J; bases not matched to a gene: 9. The CDR3 is CASSPYRTGGNTIYF. The CDR3 DNA reads as TGTGCCAGCAGTCCATACCGGACAGGAGGAAACACCATATATTTT.

V and J are TRBV6-5 and TRBJ2-2, with D perhaps being TRBD1 or TRBD2 (7 bases each). Trimming removed 11 bases from V and 1 base from J, with 14 bases in between. Germline CDR1 MNHEY, CDR2 SVGAGI. The CDR3 sequence is 14 residues long. The CDR3 is CACTRGGNTGELFF. The CDR3 DNA reads as TGTGCCTGCACCAGGGGGGGGAACACCGGGGAGCTGTTTTTT.